What follows is one TCR beta chain and its context. These data come from a study of spatial heterogeneity in lung cancer. Noted time point: sample taken at primary tumor resection. The cohort: over 65 early-stage, untreated non-small cell lung cancer patients. The V end lost 5 bases, the J end lost 2 bases, and 9 bases lay between the germline ends. CDR1 and CDR2 (germline): SGHTA, FQGNSA. The CDR3 runs to 13 residues. TCRdb fed the 5' RACE reads into MiXCR, producing one record per CDR3 protein. This sample has more than 65,000 distinct CDR3 sequences, with around 7.8% found just once. The source is a male donor with early-stage non-small cell lung cancer. The chain employs TRBV7-2 and TRBJ2-5; possible D gene TRBD1, 6 bases. Source: PBMCs, taken at surgery. The CDR3 sequence is CASSQDSQETQYF. For the CDR3, the DNA is TGTGCCAGCAGCCAGGACAGTCAAGAGACCCAGTACTTC.